This TCR beta chain stems from a study of PD-L1 blockade in urothelial cancer. Study in general: Individuals in the cohort had been given 0 to 3 earlier chemotherapy regimens. T cells were recovered from blood samples at a median of roughly 150,000.

CDR3 length: 13 amino acids. Germline CDR1 is SGHKS and CDR2 is YYEKEE (reference sequence). V lost 3 bases and J 5 bases, leaving 8 bases between the germline ends. Sequenced by immunoSEQ multiplex PCR; TCRdb stores in-frame clones only, minus some. The sample carries 130,000 or so clones, 65% to 85% recorded once. This sample's time point: pretreatment peripheral blood. Patients in the study were battling locally advanced or metastatic urothelial carcinoma. The starting material was PBMCs, obtained around atezolizumab (anti-PD-L1) treatment. The rearrangement uses TRBV5-5 and TRBJ2-2; D might be TRBD2 (5 bases). The sequence was collected from a man between 45 and 60 years old with urothelial cancer. CDR3 coding DNA: TGTGCCAGCAGCTCCCGCGGGACCGGGGAGCTGTTTTTT. Protein: CASSSRGTGELFF.